This T cell receptor (beta chain) was sequenced during a study of T-cell memory formation after mild COVID-19. Study outcomes and limitations: That cross-reactive memory joined was suggested by some responding clones appearing in pre-infection memory.

TCRdb itself ran the 5' RACE reads through MiXCR, one entry per CDR3 protein. Among around 250,000 distinct CDR3 sequences, roughly 16% were seen once, and the ten largest hold around a fifth. Per germline, CDR1 SGHTA and CDR2 FQGNSA. The V gene end was trimmed by 4 bases and the J gene end by 2 bases; junction bases not matched to a gene: 7. This CDR3 region has 15 residues. A remark on this clonotype: As yet, its antigen is unknown.

This clonotype was sampled from a man between 18 and 29 years old who had mild COVID-19 (a few samples of this study predate the infection). Cell type and time point are not known. The sequencing sample was made of PBMCs or a T cell subset sorted from them (not recorded which). The chain carries TRBV7-2 and TRBJ1-2; 7 nucleotides align to TRBD1. The CDR3 reads CASSSRQGKNYGYTF. The CDR3 DNA reads as TGTGCCAGCAGCTCCAGACAGGGAAAGAACTATGGCTACACCTTC.